This T cell receptor beta chain appears in the sequencing data of a study of regulatory T cells in long-lasting Graves disease. Germline CDR1 is SGHTA and CDR2 is FQGTGA. The germline V and J ends were trimmed by 1 base and 7 bases, with 4 bases remaining between them. The CDR3 is made up of 12 amino acids. Study-wide results and caveats: Sharing of public clonotypes was greater in persistent patients (about 2,700) than in new patients (roughly 970).

Arm-PCR of CDR3 regions with iRepertoire HTBI primers generated TCR beta libraries. TCRdb used MiXCR to reprocess the multiplex PCR reads, holding one entry per CDR3 protein. The sample contains a few hundred thousand distinct CDR3 sequences, around a quarter of which appear only once. Time point specified: persistent/refractory GD, antithyroid drugs over 5 years with positive TRAb. PBMC RNA served as the TCR library source. American Thyroid Association guidelines defined how Graves' disease was diagnosed. As collected, the peripheral blood samples measured roughly 8.6 milliliters each and went into EDTA tubes. This clonotype was counted a few times. Its specificity is unknown.

Source: peripheral blood mononuclear cells (PBMCs), taken when the disease was refractory, from a patient treated with antithyroid drugs. This TCR came from a female donor with Graves disease. This chain connects TRBV7-3 to TRBJ2-2, with unresolved D. CDR3: CASSLINGELFF. CDR3 nucleotides: TGTGCCAGCAGCTTAATCAACGGGGAGCTGTTTTTT.